Shown below are 22 T cell receptor beta chains from a single sample sequenced in a study of blood T cells in healthy people across ages. For the second PCR, which ran for roughly 6 to 12 cycles, a sample-barcoded 5' primer and a J-beta primer mix were used. TCRdb reprocessed the 5' RACE reads with MiXCR, giving one entry per CDR3 protein. Of around 780,000 distinct CDR3 sequences listed, just over 55% are singletons. Sequenced: blood. Source of these receptors: a man aged 35 to 55 in good health.

V usage is TRBV20-1 and J usage is TRBJ1-1; D not resolved. CDR1 DFQATT and CDR2 SNEGSKA come from the germline V gene (reference sequence). V lost 4 bases and J 1 base, leaving 7 bases between the germline ends. CDR3 length: 12 amino acids. The CDR3 protein is CSAKRQNTEAFF. The CDR3 DNA follows: TGCAGTGCTAAAAGGCAGAACACTGAAGCTTTCTTT.

The rearrangement links TRBV7-2 to TRBJ2-7; TRBD2 matches at 10 bases. CDR1 is SGHTA and CDR2 is FQGNSA in the germline V gene. CDR3 length equals 16 residues. The V segment lost 4 bases and the J segment 5 bases; nucleotides outside the gene matches: 11. CDR3 in amino acids: CASSSVGSGRPNEQYF. CDR3 in DNA: TGTGCCAGCAGCTCCGTGGGTAGCGGGAGGCCCAACGAGCAGTACTTC.

The chain couples TRBV28 to TRBJ2-1, with D perhaps TRBD1 (5 bases). Germline V gene data show CDR1 as MDHEN and CDR2 as SYDVKM. The CDR3 contains 17 residues. With 5 bases removed from V and 0 bases from J, the gap between germline ends came to 17 bases. In nucleotides, the CDR3 is TGTGCCAGCAGTCCGACGACAGCACCGAGCTCCTACAATGAGCAGTTCTTC. Its protein product is CASSPTTAPSSYNEQFF.

The chain uses TRBV29-1 and TRBJ2-7; no reliable D call. CDR3 size: 13 residues. V lost 6 bases to trimming and J lost 5 bases, with 17 bases between them. The germline V gene has CDR1 SQVTM and CDR2 ANQGSEA. The CDR3: CSVEPPGSHEQYF. DNA of the CDR3: TGCAGCGTCGAGCCCCCCGGGTCCCACGAGCAGTACTTC.

This chain connects TRBV29-1 to TRBJ2-4; no firm D call. Trimming removed 0 bases from V and 6 bases from J, with 12 bases in between. This CDR3 has 14 amino acids. CDR1 is SQVTM, CDR2 ANQGSEA, per germline. The CDR3 protein is CSVEESGPSNIQYF. CDR3 bases: TGCAGCGTTGAAGAAAGTGGTCCCTCAAACATTCAGTACTTC.

This clonotype was counted between two and nine times. This chain links TRBV4-1 with TRBJ2-7, with 8 bases lining up with TRBD2. J lost 3 bases, V lost 3 bases, and 10 bases had no gene match. This CDR3 has 16 residues. Germline values: CDR1 MGHRA, CDR2 YSYEKL. The CDR3 DNA follows: TGCGCCAGCAGCCAGGCCACCGGGACTAGTGGCTACGAGCAGTACTTC. It codes for CASSQATGTSGYEQYF.

The count of this clonotype is one. The chain has TRBV5-1 and TRBJ2-1; 15 bases agree with TRBD2. The CDR3 runs 15 residues. Trimming removed 4 bases from V and 8 bases from J; junction bases left unmatched: 4. Germline assignment: CDR1 SGHRS and CDR2 YFSETQ. The CDR3 here is CASSAGTSGGYEQFF. The CDR3 DNA is TGCGCCAGCAGCGCCGGGACTAGCGGGGGGTATGAGCAGTTCTTC.

The chain is built from TRBV30 and TRBJ2-4; perhaps D is TRBD1 or TRBD2 (5 bases each). The CDR3 is made up of 13 amino acids. V lost 7 bases and J lost 1, with 11 bases in between. Per germline, CDR1 GTSNPN and CDR2 SVGIG (reference sequence). The CDR3 spells CALGVDAKNIQYF. CDR3 in DNA: TGTGCCTTGGGGGTGGACGCCAAAAACATTCAGTACTTC.

A few counts support this clonotype. This rearrangement joins TRBV3-1 to TRBJ2-7, with 8 nucleotides matching TRBD2. J gave up 3 bases and V 4 bases, and 8 bases lay outside the gene matches. This CDR3 contains 15 residues. CDR1 is LGHDT, CDR2 YNNKEL, per germline (reference sequence). This chain's CDR3 is CASSPPGTRNYEQYF. The CDR3 region has the DNA TGTGCCAGCAGCCCACCCGGGACTAGAAACTACGAGCAGTACTTC.

The rearrangement uses TRBV11-1 and TRBJ2-1, with TRBD2 matching over 9 bases. Trimming cost V 7 bases and J 8 bases; bases outside gene matches: 12. CDR1 and CDR2 from the germline V gene are SGHAT and FQDESV (reference sequence). CDR3 size: 15 residues. CDR3 sequence: CASTLGGRASDEQFF. CDR3 in DNA: TGTGCCAGCACCTTGGGCGGGAGGGCCTCAGATGAGCAGTTCTTC.

CDR3 amino acids: CASSPGPGNTIYF. CDR3 sequence (DNA): TGTGCCAGCTCACCAGGTCCCGGAAACACCATATATTTT. The chain carries TRBV18 and TRBJ1-3; D unresolved. V gave up 2 bases and J gave up 4 bases, with 6 bases separating them. CDR3 size: 13 residues. The germline CDR1 and CDR2 sequences are KGHSH and LQKENI.

The chain has TRBV28 and TRBJ2-7; 7 positions match TRBD1. Germline V lookup: CDR1 MDHEN, CDR2 SYDVKM. This CDR3 is 15 amino acids long. V lost 5 bases and J lost 4; bases outside the gene matches: 11. The CDR3 loop is CASSADRAYPYEQYF. The CDR3 DNA follows: TGTGCCAGCAGTGCCGACAGGGCCTATCCTTACGAGCAGTACTTC.

This chain joins TRBV5-1 and TRBJ1-4; D is possibly TRBD1 (5 bases). CDR1 is SGHRS, CDR2 YFSETQ, per germline. CDR3 size: 14 residues. V dropped 0 bases and J dropped 10 bases, with 13 bases sitting between them. CDR3 residues: CASSLAGFQGKLFF. DNA of the CDR3: TGCGCCAGCAGCTTGGCCGGTTTCCAGGGAAAACTGTTTTTT.

This clonotype has just one count. The V and J genes are TRBV29-1 and TRBJ2-1, with D possibly TRBD2 on 6 matching bases. Trimming stripped 7 bases from V and 4 bases from J, with 20 bases between. CDR1 and CDR2 from the germline V gene are SQVTM and ANQGSEA. CDR3 length equals 15 residues. The CDR3 protein is CSAALPAGLYNEQFF. The CDR3 nucleotides read TGCAGCGCTGCCCTCCCCGCGGGGCTTTACAATGAGCAGTTCTTC.

Notes on this clonotype: The junction differs from germline at one of its ends, possibly a read error. The chain is built from TRBV7-2 and TRBJ2-3; 8 positions match TRBD2. The germline CDR1 and CDR2 sequences are SGHTA and FQGNSA. The CDR3 totals 14 residues. In DNA, the CDR3 is TGTGCCAGCAGCTTAAGGACTAGCATAGATACGCAGTATTTT. This gives the protein CASSLRTSIDTQYF. Full variable domain (outside the CDR3, taken from reference TRBV7-2 and TRBJ2-3): GAGVSQSPSNKVTEKGKDVELRCDPISGHTALYWYRQSLGQGLEFLIYFQGNSAPDKSGLPSDRFSAERTGGSVSTLTIQRTQQEDSAVYLCASSLRTSIDTQYFGPGTRLTVL.

The V and J genes are TRBV6-4 and TRBJ2-1; TRBD2 matches at 9 bases. The CDR3 is 16 amino acids. CDR1 MRHNA and CDR2 SNTAGT come from the germline V gene. J lost 2 bases, V lost 0 bases, and 2 bases had no gene match. The CDR3 reads CASSDSGLAPYNEQFF. DNA for the CDR3: TGTGCCAGCAGTGACTCGGGACTAGCTCCCTACAATGAGCAGTTCTTC.

The chain combines TRBV27 with TRBJ2-7, with 7 bases identical to TRBD1. V trimming: 2 bases; J trimming: 0 bases; junction bases outside the gene matches: 10. The CDR3 contains 17 residues. CDR1 is MNHEY and CDR2 is SMNVEV in the germline V gene (reference sequence). CDR3 bases: TGTGCCAGCAGTTTAGCCCGGGACAGCTGGAACTCCTACGAGCAGTACTTC. Translating it yields CASSLARDSWNSYEQYF.

This clonotype was counted only a few times. The genes are TRBV4-2 and TRBJ1-5, with D possibly matching TRBD1 (6 bases). Trimming left V 0 bases short and J 1 base short, with 10 bases between. Germline loops: CDR1 LGHNA, CDR2 YNFKEQ. There are 16 residues in the CDR3. This chain's CDR3 is CASSQEGQGSNQPQHF. CDR3 nucleotide sequence: TGTGCCAGCAGCCAAGAGGGGCAGGGGAGCAATCAGCCCCAGCATTTT.

Only one count was recorded for this clonotype. The junction does not match germline at one end; this may be a read error. The chain recombines TRBV3-1 with TRBJ1-4; the D gene is possibly TRBD1 (5 bases). The V gene's germline CDR1 is LGHDT and CDR2 YNNKEL (reference sequence). The CDR3 is 13 amino acids. As DNA, the CDR3 is TGTGCCAGCAGCCGGACAACTAGTGAAAAACTGTTTTTT. Translation: CASSRTTSEKLFF.

V usage is TRBV29-1 and J usage is TRBJ2-3; 7 bases are shared with TRBD1. CDR1 and CDR2 from the germline V gene are SQVTM and ANQGSEA. J was trimmed by 3 bases and V by 4 bases; bases with no gene match: 7. The CDR3 extends over 14 amino acids. As DNA, the CDR3 is TGCAGCGTTGGTGAGACAGGGTTTACAGATACGCAGTATTTT. The encoded protein is CSVGETGFTDTQYF.

This clonotype occurred a few times. V gene TRBV4-2 combines with J gene TRBJ2-7; 8 positions agree with TRBD2. Per germline, CDR1 LGHNA and CDR2 YNFKEQ. CDR3 length: 15 amino acids. The V gene end was trimmed by 0 bases and the J gene end by 7 bases; junction bases not matched to a gene: 8. Here the CDR3 DNA reads TGTGCCAGCAGCCAAGATCAGCGGGGGTTGGGTGAGCAGTACTTC. Protein product: CASSQDQRGLGEQYF.

V gene TRBV29-1 combines with J gene TRBJ1-2, with D perhaps matching TRBD1 (5 bases). V lost 4 bases and J lost 8, with 14 bases in between. The length of the CDR3 is 12 residues. In germline, CDR1 is SQVTM, CDR2 ANQGSEA. In DNA, the CDR3 is TGCAGCGTTGGAATCCGGGACGGGGGCTACACCTTC. Protein product: CSVGIRDGGYTF.